This T cell receptor beta chain was sequenced in a study of blood T cell repertoires in COVID-19. Study background: Nucleic acid was either cDNA or gDNA, and it came from T cells, B-cell-depleted T cells, or PBMCs.

The CDR3 is 17 amino acids. Germline V CDR1 and CDR2: SGHNT, YYREEE (reference sequence). V was cut by 4 bases and J by 4 bases, with 21 bases left in between. In the original workflow: Estimates of nucleated cell counts were drawn from the amplification of reference gene primers. Sequenced by immunoSEQ multiplex PCR; TCRdb stores in-frame clones only, minus some. V, J and clone size are taken as reported in that table, and D and trimming were inferred from the DNA itself. Seen here are 450,000 to 500,000 clones, about 85% observed once, and the top ten hold around 8%. Participants' reported clinical history set cohort assignment.

The sequenced material came from PBMCs or T cells enriched from blood (not recorded which). The receptor's source is a woman aged 55-75 years who had recovered from COVID-19. The chain is built from TRBV5-4 and TRBJ2-1, with a tentative D call TRBD1 (6 bases). CDR3 bases: TGTGCCAGCAGCCCTCAAGGGGGTATCGAACTATACAATGAGCAGTTCTTC. Translating it yields CASSPQGGIELYNEQFF.